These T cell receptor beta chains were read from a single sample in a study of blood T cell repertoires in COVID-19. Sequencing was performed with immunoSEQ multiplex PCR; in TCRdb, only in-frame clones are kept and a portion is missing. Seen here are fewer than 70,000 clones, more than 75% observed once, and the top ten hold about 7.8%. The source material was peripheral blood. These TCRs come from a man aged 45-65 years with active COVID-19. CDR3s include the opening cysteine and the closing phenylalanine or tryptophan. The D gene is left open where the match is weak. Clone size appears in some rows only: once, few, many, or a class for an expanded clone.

CDR3 protein: CASSGVQGDGYTF; CDR3 DNA: TGTGCCAGCAGTGGTGTACAGGGAGATGGCTACACCTTC; CDR3 length: 13; D gene: -; V gene: TRBV2; clone size: -; J gene: TRBJ1-2
CDR3 protein: CAAKRGGRRNTEAFF; CDR3 DNA: TGTGCCGCGAAGAGGGGGGGCAGGAGGAACACTGAAGCTTTCTTT; CDR3 length: 15; D gene: -; V gene: TRBV2; clone size: -; J gene: TRBJ1-1
CDR3 protein: CASSPRDTSSYNEQFF; CDR3 DNA: TGTGCCAGTAGTCCACGGGACACGAGCTCCTACAATGAGCAGTTCTTC; CDR3 length: 16; D gene: -; V gene: TRBV19; clone size: -; J gene: TRBJ2-1
CDR3 protein: CASSRGLGAEAFF; CDR3 DNA: TGTGCCAGTAGCAGGGGGCTGGGAGCTGAAGCTTTCTTT; CDR3 length: 13; D gene: TRBD1; V gene: TRBV19; clone size: -; J gene: TRBJ1-1
CDR3 protein: CASSGQVGSYGYTF; CDR3 DNA: TGTGCCAGCAGCGGACAGGTTGGAAGCTATGGCTACACCTTC; CDR3 length: 14; D gene: TRBD1; V gene: TRBV7-2; clone size: -; J gene: TRBJ1-2
CDR3 protein: CASSSQGNQPQHF; CDR3 DNA: TGTGCCAGCAGCTCACAGGGAAATCAGCCCCAGCATTTT; CDR3 length: 13; D gene: -; V gene: TRBV7-2; clone size: -; J gene: TRBJ1-5
CDR3 protein: CSVERSRLDTQYF; CDR3 DNA: TGCAGCGTGGAGAGGTCGAGGTTAGATACGCAGTATTTT; CDR3 length: 13; D gene: -; V gene: TRBV29-1; clone size: -; J gene: TRBJ2-3
CDR3 protein: CASSLGDTSYGYTF; CDR3 DNA: TGTGCCAGCAGCTTAGGGGACACATCCTATGGCTACACCTTC; CDR3 length: 14; D gene: -; V gene: TRBV7-9; clone size: -; J gene: TRBJ1-2
CDR3 protein: CASSLIGELFF; CDR3 DNA: TGTGCCAGCAGCTTAATAGGGGAACTGTTTTTT; CDR3 length: 11; D gene: -; V gene: TRBV7-9; clone size: once; J gene: TRBJ1-4
CDR3 protein: CAWSRWGTPSQPQHF; CDR3 DNA: TGTGCCTGGAGTCGATGGGGCACTCCAAGTCAGCCCCAGCATTTT; CDR3 length: 15; D gene: -; V gene: TRBV30; clone size: -; J gene: TRBJ1-5
CDR3 protein: CASSPKLGAGVYEQYF; CDR3 DNA: TGTGCCAGCAGCCCTAAGTTAGGGGCAGGGGTCTACGAGCAGTACTTC; CDR3 length: 16; D gene: -; V gene: TRBV3-1/TRBV3-2; clone size: -; J gene: TRBJ2-7
CDR3 protein: CASTRVDTGELFF; CDR3 DNA: TGTGCCAGTACTCGAGTGGACACCGGGGAGCTGTTTTTT; CDR3 length: 13; D gene: -; V gene: TRBV28; clone size: -; J gene: TRBJ2-2
CDR3 protein: CASWDFDYEQYF; CDR3 DNA: TGTGCCAGCTGGGACTTCGACTACGAGCAGTACTTC; CDR3 length: 12; D gene: -; V gene: TRBV28; clone size: -; J gene: TRBJ2-7
CDR3 protein: CASSSEGQINQPQHF; CDR3 DNA: TGTGCCAGCAGTAGCGAAGGACAGATTAATCAGCCCCAGCATTTT; CDR3 length: 15; D gene: -; V gene: TRBV6-5; clone size: few; J gene: TRBJ1-5
CDR3 protein: CASSLPGQGAREKLFF; CDR3 DNA: TGTGCCAGCAGTTTACCCGGACAGGGGGCACGGGAAAAACTGTTTTTT; CDR3 length: 16; D gene: TRBD1; V gene: TRBV28; clone size: -; J gene: TRBJ1-4
CDR3 protein: CASSQDGGTYGYTF; CDR3 DNA: TGCGCCAGCAGCCAAGACGGGGGGACCTATGGCTACACCTTC; CDR3 length: 14; D gene: -; V gene: TRBV4-3; clone size: -; J gene: TRBJ1-2
CDR3 protein: CASSTLGDGGKETQYF; CDR3 DNA: TGTGCCAGTAGTACCCTTGGGGATGGGGGGAAAGAGACCCAGTACTTC; CDR3 length: 16; D gene: -; V gene: TRBV19; clone size: -; J gene: TRBJ2-5
CDR3 protein: CASSGERGGNTGELFF; CDR3 DNA: TGTGCCAGCAGCGGCGAGCGGGGGGGCAACACCGGGGAGCTGTTTTTT; CDR3 length: 16; D gene: TRBD2; V gene: TRBV9; clone size: -; J gene: TRBJ2-2